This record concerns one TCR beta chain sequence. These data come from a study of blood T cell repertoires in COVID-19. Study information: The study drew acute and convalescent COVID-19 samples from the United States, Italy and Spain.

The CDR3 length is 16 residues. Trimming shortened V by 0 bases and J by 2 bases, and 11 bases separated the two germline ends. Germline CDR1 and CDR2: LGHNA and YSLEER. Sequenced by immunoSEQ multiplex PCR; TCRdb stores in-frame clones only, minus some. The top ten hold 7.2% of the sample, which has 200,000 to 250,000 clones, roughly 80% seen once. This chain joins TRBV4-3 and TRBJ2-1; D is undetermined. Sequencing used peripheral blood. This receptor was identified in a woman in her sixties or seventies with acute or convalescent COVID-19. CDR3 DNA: TGCGCCAGCAGCCAAGACTATCAGCAGGCCTACAATGAGCAGTTCTTC. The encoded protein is CASSQDYQQAYNEQFF.